This T cell receptor (beta chain) was profiled in a study of radiation and T cells in renal cell carcinoma. Notes on this clone: Its antigen remains unknown.

TCRdb's table, derived via immunoSEQ multiplex PCR, lists solely in-frame clones and lacks some. This sample has around 18,000 clones; roughly 60% occur once, and the top ten carry 9.7%. The V gene's germline CDR1 is SEHNR and CDR2 FQNEAQ (reference sequence). This CDR3 is built from 13 residues. V lost 3 bases, J lost 7 bases, and 12 bases lay in between. The treatment is: treatment-naive control, cytoreductive nephrectomy. Clear cell pathology was present in this patient's renal cell carcinoma. Points from the study as a whole: In nephrectomy-only tumors, top 100 clonotypes averaged roughly 43%, versus roughly 54% irradiated. Tumor samples were small regions of approximately 0.92 g. Dominant CDR3 motifs occupied more repertoire in irradiated than control tumors.

This TCR derives from a man aged 35 to 55 with renal cell carcinoma. The rearrangement links TRBV7-9 to TRBJ1-2; D not resolved. Specimen: tumor tissue, collected from a patient whose treatment was nephrectomy without radiotherapy. The chain's CDR3 is CASSFIGLRGYTF. The CDR3 DNA reads TGTGCCAGCAGCTTTATCGGACTTCGTGGCTACACCTTC.